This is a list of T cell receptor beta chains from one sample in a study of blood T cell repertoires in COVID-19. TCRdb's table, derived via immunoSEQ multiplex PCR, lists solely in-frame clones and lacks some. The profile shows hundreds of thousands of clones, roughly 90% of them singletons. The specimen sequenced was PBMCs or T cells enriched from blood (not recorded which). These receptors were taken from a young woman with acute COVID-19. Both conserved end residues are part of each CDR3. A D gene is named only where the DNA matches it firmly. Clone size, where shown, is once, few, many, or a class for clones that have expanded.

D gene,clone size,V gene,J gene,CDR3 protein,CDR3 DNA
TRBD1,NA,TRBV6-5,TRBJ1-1,CASRVGQAEAFF,TGTGCCAGCAGAGTGGGACAGGCTGAAGCTTTCTTT
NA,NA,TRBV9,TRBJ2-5,CASSAGHGWGDQYF,TGTGCCAGCAGCGCGGGACATGGGTGGGGCGACCAGTACTTC
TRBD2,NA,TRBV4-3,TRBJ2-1,CASSETGTSGEGQFF,TGCGCCAGCAGCGAAACCGGGACTAGCGGGGAGGGGCAGTTCTTC
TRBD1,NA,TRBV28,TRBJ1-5,CASSYDRVSNQPQHF,TGTGCCAGCAGTTACGACAGGGTTAGCAATCAGCCCCAGCATTTT
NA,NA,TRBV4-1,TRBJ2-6,CASSRGTVQESGANVLTF,TGCGCCAGCAGCCGCGGGACAGTTCAAGAATCTGGGGCCAACGTCCTGACTTTC
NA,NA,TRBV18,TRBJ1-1,CASSYGENTEAFF,TGTGCCAGCTCATACGGAGAGAACACTGAAGCTTTCTTT
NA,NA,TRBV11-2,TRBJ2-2,CASSGGLFPGELFF,TGTGCCAGCAGCGGGGGACTCTTCCCCGGGGAGCTGTTTTTT
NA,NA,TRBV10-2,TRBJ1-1,CASSELLVFGGGMNTEAFF,TGCGCCAGCAGTGAGCTACTTGTTTTTGGGGGGGGGATGAACACTGAAGCTTTCTTT
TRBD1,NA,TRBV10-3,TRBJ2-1,CAISPQGAGTHNEQFF,TGTGCCATCAGTCCACAGGGGGCAGGCACACACAATGAGCAGTTCTTC
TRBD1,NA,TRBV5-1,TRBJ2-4,CASSLRQGLAKNIQYF,TGCGCCAGCAGCTTACGACAGGGATTAGCCAAAAACATTCAGTACTTC
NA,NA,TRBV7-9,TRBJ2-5,CASTPADAGETQYF,TGTGCCAGCACCCCGGCTGATGCAGGGGAGACCCAGTACTTC
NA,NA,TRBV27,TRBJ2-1,CASSLYYRDDEQFF,TGTGCCAGCAGTTTATATTACAGGGATGATGAGCAGTTCTTC
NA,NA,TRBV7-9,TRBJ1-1,CASSKGSGRWGGAEAFF,TGTGCCAGCAGCAAAGGGAGCGGTCGGTGGGGAGGTGCTGAAGCTTTCTTT
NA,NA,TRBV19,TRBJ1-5,CASSAWGPNQPQHF,TGTGCCAGTAGCGCGTGGGGCCCTAATCAGCCCCAGCATTTT
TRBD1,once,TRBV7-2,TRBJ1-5,CASSPSQGGNQPQHF,TGTGCCAGCAGCCCCTCACAGGGGGGCAATCAGCCCCAGCATTTT
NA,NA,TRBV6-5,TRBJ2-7,CASSYSPAPANYEQYF,TGTGCCAGCAGTTACTCGCCAGCGCCCGCCAATTACGAGCAGTACTTC
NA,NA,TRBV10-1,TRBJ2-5,CASSADGTYQETQYF,TGCGCCAGCAGTGCAGACGGGACATACCAAGAGACCCAGTACTTC
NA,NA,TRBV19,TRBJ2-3,CASSREGLSTDTQYF,TGTGCCAGTAGCCGCGAGGGACTTAGCACAGATACGCAGTATTTT
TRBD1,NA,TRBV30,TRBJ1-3,CAGGQGALSGNTIYF,TGTGCCGGGGGACAGGGGGCTCTCTCTGGAAACACCATATATTTT
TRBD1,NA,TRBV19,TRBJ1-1,CASSSRDRVRNTEAFF,TGTGCCAGTAGTTCCCGGGACAGGGTTAGGAACACTGAAGCTTTCTTT
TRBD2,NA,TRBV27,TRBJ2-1,CASSLFGLAESYNEQFF,TGTGCCAGCAGTTTATTTGGGCTAGCGGAGTCCTACAATGAGCAGTTCTTC
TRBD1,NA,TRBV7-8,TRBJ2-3,CASSPGTAETDTQYF,TGTGCCAGCAGCCCAGGGACAGCGGAGACAGATACGCAGTATTTT
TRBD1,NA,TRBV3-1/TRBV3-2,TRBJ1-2,CASSQLNTGAHGYTF,TGTGCCAGCAGCCAACTAAATACAGGGGCCCATGGCTACACCTTC
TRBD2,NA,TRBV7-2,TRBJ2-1,CASSPPGLAYNEQFF,TGTGCCAGCAGCCCGCCGGGACTAGCGTACAATGAGCAGTTCTTC
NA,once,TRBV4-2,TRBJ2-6,CASSQEARGSSGANVLTF,TGTGCCAGCAGCCAAGAAGCTCGAGGTAGCTCTGGGGCCAACGTCCTGACTTTC
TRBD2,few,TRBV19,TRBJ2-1,CASAGAGGYNEQFF,TGTGCCAGCGCAGGGGCGGGAGGCTACAATGAGCAGTTCTTC
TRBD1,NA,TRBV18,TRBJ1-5,CASSRGQGNNQPQHF,TGTGCCAGCTCACGGGGACAGGGAAATAATCAGCCCCAGCATTTT
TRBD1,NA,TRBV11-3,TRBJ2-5,CASSPTGAKQETQYF,TGTGCCAGCAGCCCGACAGGGGCGAAGCAAGAGACCCAGTACTTC
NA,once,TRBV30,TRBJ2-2,CAWSVPAARDTGELFF,TGTGCCTGGAGTGTACCGGCGGCGAGGGACACCGGGGAGCTGTTTTTT
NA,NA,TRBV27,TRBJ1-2,CASSWDSTGTGYGYTF,TGTGCCAGCAGTTGGGACTCAACCGGGACGGGCTATGGCTACACCTTC